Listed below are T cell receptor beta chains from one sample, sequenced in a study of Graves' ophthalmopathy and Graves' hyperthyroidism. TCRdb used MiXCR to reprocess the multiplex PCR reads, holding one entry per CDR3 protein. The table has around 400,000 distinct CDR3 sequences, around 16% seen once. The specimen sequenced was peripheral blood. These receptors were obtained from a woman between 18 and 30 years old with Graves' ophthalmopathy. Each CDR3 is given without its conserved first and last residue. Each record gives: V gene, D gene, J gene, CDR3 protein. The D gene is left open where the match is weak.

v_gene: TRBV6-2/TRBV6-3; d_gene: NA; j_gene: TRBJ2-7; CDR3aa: ASSYVSPGTYEQY
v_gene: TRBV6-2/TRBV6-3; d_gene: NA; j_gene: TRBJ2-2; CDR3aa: ASSSGTGREAGAGELF
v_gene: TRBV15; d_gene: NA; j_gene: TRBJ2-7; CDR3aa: ATSRGEVGSYEQY
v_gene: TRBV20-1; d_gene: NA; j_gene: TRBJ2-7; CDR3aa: SARDPGGPTYEQY
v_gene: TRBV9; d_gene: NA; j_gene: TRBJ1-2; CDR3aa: ASSVEDTSNYGYT
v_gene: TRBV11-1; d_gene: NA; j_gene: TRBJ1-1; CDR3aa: ASSATGWGEAF
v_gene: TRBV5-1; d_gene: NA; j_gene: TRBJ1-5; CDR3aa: ASSLEGSNQPQH
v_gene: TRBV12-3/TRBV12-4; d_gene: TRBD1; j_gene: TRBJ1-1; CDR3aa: ASSSRGANTEAF
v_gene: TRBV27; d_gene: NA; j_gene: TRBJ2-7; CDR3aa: ASSAWERPGEQY
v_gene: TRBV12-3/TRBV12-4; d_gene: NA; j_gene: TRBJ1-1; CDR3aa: ASSPLSMNTEAF
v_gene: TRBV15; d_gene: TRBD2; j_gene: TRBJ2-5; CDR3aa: ATSQTTSGGHPRETQY
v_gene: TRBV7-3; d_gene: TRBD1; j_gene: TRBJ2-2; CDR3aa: ASSLTRQGASPNTGELF
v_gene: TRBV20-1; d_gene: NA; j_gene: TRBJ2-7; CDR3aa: SARAQRVDLY
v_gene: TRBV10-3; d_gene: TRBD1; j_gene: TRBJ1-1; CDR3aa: ATRGDWRNTEAF